The clone carrying this T cell receptor beta chain has a single count. What it binds is not known. These data come from a study of neoadjuvant nivolumab and ipilimumab in lung cancer. Study-level findings and limits: Only a single major-pathologic-response sample was available for clonality analysis.

The CDR3 extends over 17 amino acids. Looked up from germline, CDR1 is MNHEY and CDR2 is SMNVEV (reference sequence). V was clipped by 3 bases and J by 3 bases; unmatched bases: 12. Profiling relied on immunoSEQ multiplex PCR, and the TCRdb table lists in-frame clones only, not all of them. The sample comprises about 33,000 clones, roughly 90% of which are singletons, and 2% to 2.5% rests with the top ten. Sequenced material: peripheral blood, taken after neoadjuvant nivolumab, alone or with ipilimumab, at or shortly before surgery. The rearrangement uses TRBV27 and TRBJ2-5; TRBD2 agrees at 8 bases. This sequence was found in an adult with non-small cell lung cancer. CDR3 in DNA: TGTGCCAGCAGTTTCGGGGGGGCTGCCCCGACAAAAGAGACCCAGTACTTC. This gives the protein CASSFGGAAPTKETQYF.